These 8 T cell receptor beta chains came from one sample sequenced in a study of human T cells and chemical hapten exposure. TCRdb reanalysed the 5' RACE reads using MiXCR and keeps one entry per CDR3 protein. The data contain approximately 150,000 distinct CDR3 sequences, 4.1% of them singletons. Unfractionated whole blood was the source of the extracted total RNA. These TCRs come from a female donor in good health.

About this clonotype itself: With a much larger clone just one base away, this may be a read error. The rearrangement links TRBV6-5 to TRBJ2-3, with D perhaps matching TRBD1 or TRBD2 (5 bases each). CDR1 and CDR2 from the germline V gene are MNHEY and SVGAGI. The CDR3 is 15 amino acids. Trimming removed 6 bases at V and 2 bases at J, with 15 bases between. CDR3 amino acids: CASSPGRASTDTQYF. The CDR3 DNA reads TGTGCCAGCAGCCCGGGACGAGCGTCCACAGATACGCAGTATTTT.

The gene calls are TRBV7-3 and TRBJ2-3; TRBD1 matches at 7 bases. From germline, CDR1 is SGHTA and CDR2 FQGTGA. The CDR3 runs to 15 residues. V lost 4 bases and J lost 2; bases outside the gene matches: 6. The CDR3 nucleotides read TGTGCCAGCAGCTCAACGGGACAGCTCACAGATACGCAGTATTTT. As protein: CASSSTGQLTDTQYF.

In this sample, this clonotype turned up a few times. J is TRBJ1-6 and V is TRBV7-9, with D maybe TRBD1 (5 bases). V lost 4 bases to trimming and J lost 6 bases, with 10 bases between them. CDR1 is SEHNR and CDR2 is FQNEAQ in the germline V gene (reference sequence). The CDR3 is 14 residues long. The CDR3 bases are TGTGCCAGCAGCTCGACAGAAAGTAATTCACCCCTCCACTTT. This codes for CASSSTESNSPLHF. Combining the CDR3 with reference TRBV7-9 and TRBJ1-6 gives the whole variable domain DTGVSQNPRHKITKRGQNVTFRCDPISEHNRLYWYRQTLGQGPEFLTYFQNEAQLEKSRLLSDRFSAERPKGSFSTLEIQRTEQGDSAMYLCASSSTESNSPLHFGNGTRLTVT.

This clonotype was recorded at least ten times. This chain joins TRBV12-3 or TRBV12-4 and TRBJ2-1, with 12 bases that match TRBD1. There are 13 residues in the CDR3. Trimming took 6 bases from V and 12 from J; bases not matched to a gene: 6. The CDR3 coding sequence is TGTGCCAGCAGCCGGGACAGGGGGCTTGGGCAGTTCTTC. Amino acids: CASSRDRGLGQFF.

This clonotype appeared many times. The gene calls are TRBV7-3 and TRBJ2-1, with TRBD2 matching over 9 bases. The germline CDR1 and CDR2 sequences are SGHTA and FQGTGA. This CDR3 has 16 amino acids. J lost 2 bases, V lost 2 bases, and 4 bases had no gene match. CDR3 DNA: TGTGCCAGCAGCTTAGGGGCTAGCGGGGCCTACAATGAGCAGTTCTTC. As protein: CASSLGASGAYNEQFF.

This clonotype has ten or more counts. The V and J genes are TRBV6-5 and TRBJ1-5; D might be TRBD1 (5 bases). The CDR3 consists of 15 residues. Germline assignment: CDR1 MNHEY and CDR2 SVGAGI. With 0 bases removed from V and 3 bases from J, the gap between germline ends came to 9 bases. The CDR3 coding sequence is TGTGCCAGCAGTTACTCGTGGGGGGACAATCAGCCCCAGCATTTT. As protein: CASSYSWGDNQPQHF.

This clonotype was detected many times. The chain uses TRBV20-1 and TRBJ1-2, with D unclear. There are 13 residues in the CDR3. V gave up 0 bases and J gave up 8 bases, with 13 bases separating them. Germline V gives CDR1 DFQATT, CDR2 SNEGSKA (reference sequence). CDR3 in amino acids: CSARDGRVGGYTF. The CDR3 DNA follows: TGCAGTGCTAGAGACGGGCGTGTGGGAGGCTACACCTTC.

This clonotype was picked up many times. This chain uses TRBV7-9 with TRBJ2-7; 9 nucleotides agree with TRBD1. V shed 8 bases, J shed 7 bases, and the junction held 6 bases outside the gene matches. The CDR3 is 12 residues long. Germline CDR1 and CDR2: SEHNR and FQNEAQ (reference sequence). CDR3 sequence (DNA): TGTGCCAGCCGGACAGGGGAAGTGGAGCAGTACTTC. Encoded protein: CASRTGEVEQYF.